These 8 T cell receptor beta chains originate from one sample sequenced in a study of T cells in Graves' hyperthyroidism and ophthalmopathy (dated by TCRdb to about 2019). Receptor libraries were prepared by multiplex PCR. The sequencer was an Illumina HiSeq 2000. TCR beta CDR3 regions were amplified from RNA transcripts. For the first round of RT-PCR on the TCR CDR3, the HTBI primer set was used together with the Qiagen OneStep RT-PCR kit. TCRdb's own reprocessing of the public reads used fastp at Q25 and MiXCR and kept productive beta chains. Each entry merges the rows of one CDR3 protein and shows their most common DNA and genes. The table for this sample lists under 550,000 distinct CDR3 sequences; just under 20% of them were counted only once. The ten largest clones take up 47% of the sample. The sequencing input was blood. All receptors come from a man aged 40-50 years with Graves' ophthalmopathy.

V is TRBV6-5 and J is TRBJ2-7; possible D gene TRBD1, 5 bases. In germline, CDR1 is MNHEY, CDR2 SVGAGI. V shed 4 bases and J shed 5 bases, with 9 bases lying between them. The CDR3 totals 12 residues. CDR3: CASSFTGNEQYF. The CDR3 DNA follows: TGTGCCAGCAGTTTTACAGGCAACGAGCAGTACTTC.

This clonotype has at least ten counts. The genes are TRBV6-5 and TRBJ1-5; no definite D call. This CDR3 contains 14 residues. Trimming pared 2 bases from V and 2 bases from J, leaving 7 bases between. Germline CDR1 reads MNHEY; CDR2 reads SVGAGI. The CDR3 loop reads CASSYRGGNQPQHF. DNA of the CDR3: TGTGCCAGCAGTTACCGCGGTGGCAATCAGCCCCAGCATTTT.

This clonotype was seen ten or more times. The chain has TRBV2 and TRBJ2-5; TRBD2 matches 13 bases. V shed 4 bases, J shed 7 bases, and the junction held 6 bases outside the gene matches. The CDR3 runs 15 residues. The V gene's germline CDR1 is SNHLY and CDR2 FYNNEI. The CDR3 region is CASSGTSGGPGTQYF. The CDR3 DNA follows: TGTGCCAGCAGTGGGACTAGCGGGGGCCCCGGGACCCAGTACTTC.

The rearrangement joins TRBV4-1 to TRBJ1-2, with D unclear. The germline V gene has CDR1 MGHRA and CDR2 YSYEKL. This CDR3 comprises 14 residues. V shed 1 base and J shed 6 bases, with 12 bases lying between them. The chain's CDR3 is CASSQGGVSDGYTF. The CDR3 DNA is TGCGCCAGCAGCCAAGGAGGCGTAAGTGATGGCTACACCTTC.

This clonotype was seen at least ten times. The chain employs TRBV27 and TRBJ1-2; D gene ambiguous. Germline V CDR1 and CDR2: MNHEY, SMNVEV (reference sequence). V lost 6 bases, J lost 6 bases, and 11 bases lay in between. The CDR3 extends over 12 amino acids. The CDR3 is CASSGGLHGYTF. The CDR3 nucleotides are TGTGCCAGCAGCGGAGGCCTCCATGGCTACACCTTC.

The J gene is TRBJ1-4, the V gene TRBV5-1; TRBD1 matches at 7 bases. The length of the CDR3 is 14 residues. CDR1 SGHRS and CDR2 YFSETQ come from the germline V gene. Trimming at V came to 3 bases and at J to 7 bases, leaving 6 bases not matched to a gene. The CDR3 loop reads CASSYEGAGEKLFF. The CDR3 coding sequence is TGCGCCAGCAGCTACGAGGGGGCTGGTGAAAAACTGTTTTTT.

Note on this clonotype: A much more abundant neighbour one base away suggests this may be a read error. The chain joins TRBV28 to TRBJ2-2, with TRBD2 matching over 7 bases. This CDR3 comprises 15 residues. Germline CDR1 reads MDHEN; CDR2 reads SYDVKM. The CDR3 DNA reads as TGTGCCAGCAGTCCCCCGGGACTACTAACCGGGGAGCTGTATTTT. This encodes CASSPPGLLTGELYF.

The chain couples TRBV6-1 to TRBJ2-1; 11 positions match TRBD2. The V segment lost 6 bases and the J segment 10 bases; nucleotides outside the gene matches: 8. Germline-derived CDR1 and CDR2 are MNHNS and SASEGT. The CDR3 has 14 residues. This CDR3 reads CASRRTSGRNEQFF. CDR3 sequence (DNA): TGTGCCAGCAGAAGGACTAGCGGGCGTAACGAGCAGTTCTTC.